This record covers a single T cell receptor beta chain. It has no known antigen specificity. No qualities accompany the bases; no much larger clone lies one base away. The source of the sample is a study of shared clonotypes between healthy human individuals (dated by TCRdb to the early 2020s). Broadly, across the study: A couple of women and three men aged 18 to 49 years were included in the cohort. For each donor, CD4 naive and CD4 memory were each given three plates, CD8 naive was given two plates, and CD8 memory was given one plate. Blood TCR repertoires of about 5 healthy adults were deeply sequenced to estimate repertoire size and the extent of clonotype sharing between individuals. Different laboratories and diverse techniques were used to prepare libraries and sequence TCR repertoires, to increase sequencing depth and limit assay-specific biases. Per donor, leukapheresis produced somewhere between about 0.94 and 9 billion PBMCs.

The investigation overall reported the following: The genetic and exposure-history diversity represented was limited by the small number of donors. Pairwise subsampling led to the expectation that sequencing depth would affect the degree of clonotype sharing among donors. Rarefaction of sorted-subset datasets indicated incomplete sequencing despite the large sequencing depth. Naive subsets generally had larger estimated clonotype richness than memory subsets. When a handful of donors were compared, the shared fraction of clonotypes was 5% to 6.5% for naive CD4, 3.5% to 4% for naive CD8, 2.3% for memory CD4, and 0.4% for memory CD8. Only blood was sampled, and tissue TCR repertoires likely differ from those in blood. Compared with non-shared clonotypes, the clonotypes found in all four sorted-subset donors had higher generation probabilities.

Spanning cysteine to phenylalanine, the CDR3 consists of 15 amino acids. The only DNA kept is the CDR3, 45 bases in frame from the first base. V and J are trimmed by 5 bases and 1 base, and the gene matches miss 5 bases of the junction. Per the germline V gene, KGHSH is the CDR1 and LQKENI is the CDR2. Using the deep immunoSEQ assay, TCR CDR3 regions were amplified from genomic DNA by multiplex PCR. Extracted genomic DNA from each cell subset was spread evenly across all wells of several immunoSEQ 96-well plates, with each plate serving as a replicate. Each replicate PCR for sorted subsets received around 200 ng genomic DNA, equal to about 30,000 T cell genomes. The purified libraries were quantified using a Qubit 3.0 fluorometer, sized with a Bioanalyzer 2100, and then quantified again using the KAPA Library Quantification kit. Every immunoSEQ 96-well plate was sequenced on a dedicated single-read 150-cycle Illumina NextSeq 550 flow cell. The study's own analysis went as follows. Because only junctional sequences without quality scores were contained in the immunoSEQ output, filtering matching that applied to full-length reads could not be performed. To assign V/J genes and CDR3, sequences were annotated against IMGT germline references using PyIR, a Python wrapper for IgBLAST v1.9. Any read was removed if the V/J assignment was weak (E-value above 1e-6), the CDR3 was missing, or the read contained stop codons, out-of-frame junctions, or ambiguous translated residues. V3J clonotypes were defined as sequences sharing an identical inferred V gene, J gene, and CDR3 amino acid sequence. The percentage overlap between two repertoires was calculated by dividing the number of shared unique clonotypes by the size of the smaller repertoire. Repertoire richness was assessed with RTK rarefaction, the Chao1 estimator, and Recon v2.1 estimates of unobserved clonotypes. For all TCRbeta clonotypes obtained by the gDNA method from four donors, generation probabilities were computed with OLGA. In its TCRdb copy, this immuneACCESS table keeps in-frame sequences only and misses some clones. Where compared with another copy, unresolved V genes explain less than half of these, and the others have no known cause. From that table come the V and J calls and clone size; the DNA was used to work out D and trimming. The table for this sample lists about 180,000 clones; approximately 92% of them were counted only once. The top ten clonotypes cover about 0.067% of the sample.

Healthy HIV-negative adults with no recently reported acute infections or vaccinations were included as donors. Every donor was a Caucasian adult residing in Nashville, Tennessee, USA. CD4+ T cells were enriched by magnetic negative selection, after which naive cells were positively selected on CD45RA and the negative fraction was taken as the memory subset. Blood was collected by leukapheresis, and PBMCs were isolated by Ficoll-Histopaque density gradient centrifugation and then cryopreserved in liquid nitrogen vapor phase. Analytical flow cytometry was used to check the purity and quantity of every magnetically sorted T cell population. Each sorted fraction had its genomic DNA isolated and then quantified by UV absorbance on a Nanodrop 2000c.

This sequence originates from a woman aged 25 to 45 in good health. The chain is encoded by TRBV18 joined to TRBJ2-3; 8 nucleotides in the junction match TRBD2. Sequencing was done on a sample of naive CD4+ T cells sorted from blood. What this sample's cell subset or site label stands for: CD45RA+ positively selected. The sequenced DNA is TGTGCCAGCTCAACAAGCGGGAGCCGCACAGATACGCAGTATTTT. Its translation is CASSTSGSRTDTQYF.